These 20 T cell receptor beta chains were sequenced from one sample in a study of cytomegalovirus exposure and HLA in healthy donors. 13 Jbeta primers and 60 Vbeta primers were used for the PCR. Data came from immunoSEQ multiplex PCR; TCRdb stores just in-frame clones and leaves some out. The sample has hundreds of thousands of clones; around 66% are singletons. Sequenced input: PBMCs. Receptor source: a female donor in good health and CMV-seronegative.

The chain couples TRBV18 to TRBJ2-7; D call uncertain. The CDR3 is made up of 13 amino acids. The V gene's germline CDR1 is KGHSH and CDR2 LQKENI. V was cut by 5 bases and J by 3 bases, with 11 bases left in between. The CDR3 reads CASSLPGDYEQYF. The CDR3 coding sequence is TGTGCCAGCTCATTACCGGGTGACTACGAGCAGTACTTC. Supplemented by reference TRBV18 and TRBJ2-7, the full variable domain reads NAGVMQNPRHLVRRRGQEARLRCSPMKGHSHVYWYRQLPEEGLKFMVYLQKENIIDESGMPKERFSAEFPKEGPSILRIQQVVRGDSAAYFCASSLPGDYEQYFGPGTRLTVT.

The V call is TRBV5-4, the J call TRBJ2-5; TRBD1 matches at 7 bases. The DNA end is more similar to TRBJ2-7, so the J call may be wrong. In germline, CDR1 is SGHNT, CDR2 YYREEE (reference sequence). The CDR3 is 13 amino acids. The CDR3 sequence: CASSLGQGNEQYF. As DNA, the CDR3 is TGTGCCAGCAGCTTGGGACAGGGTAACGAGCAGTACTTC.

This clone came up a few times. This sequence joins TRBV19 and TRBJ1-4; 9 positions agree with TRBD1. The germline CDR1 and CDR2 sequences are LNHDA and SQIVND (reference sequence). CDR3 length: 17 residues. J was trimmed by 6 bases and V by 3 bases; bases with no gene match: 11. CDR3 in amino acids: CASSMPGQGLKDEKLFF. As DNA, the CDR3 is TGTGCCAGTAGTATGCCGGGACAGGGTCTCAAGGATGAAAAACTGTTTTTT.

CDR3 nucleotide sequence: TGTGCCAGCAGCTCCCGATCCGGGACAGGGTACCACGAGCAGTACTTC. It is translated as CASSSRSGTGYHEQYF. The V call is TRBV7-2, the J call TRBJ2-7, with 9 bases matching TRBD1. The J segment lost 5 bases and the V segment lost 4 bases, leaving 12 bases of the junction unmatched. In germline, CDR1 is SGHTA, CDR2 FQGNSA. This CDR3 contains 16 residues.

This clone was counted a single time. CDR3 DNA: TGCGCCAGCAGCTTGGCCGGGGCGACAGGGTACACTGAAGCTTTCTTT. Its translation is CASSLAGATGYTEAFF. The rearrangement uses TRBV5-1 and TRBJ1-1; TRBD1 matches at 7 bases. This CDR3 spans 16 amino acids. With V trimmed by 0 bases and J by 3 bases, 8 bases remained unmatched. Per germline, CDR1 SGHRS and CDR2 YFSETQ.

This clone was detected only a few times. The chain carries TRBV11-3 and TRBJ2-3, with a possible D match to TRBD2 (6 bases). V lost 1 base and J 4 bases, leaving 21 bases between the germline ends. The germline gives CDR1 SGHNT, CDR2 YENEEA. CDR3 length: 18 residues. DNA of the CDR3: TGTGCCAGCAGCTTAGTTCGCACTAGCCGTTTTCAGCCAGATACGCAGTATTTT. Translation: CASSLVRTSRFQPDTQYF.

The V gene is TRBV28, the J gene TRBJ1-1, with D unresolved. The CDR3 sequence is 13 residues long. Germline-derived CDR1 and CDR2 are MDHEN and SYDVKM. With 8 bases removed from V and 4 bases from J, the gap between germline ends came to 14 bases. CDR3 DNA sequence: TGTGCCAGCCTTCCGTGGGAGGGCACTGAAGCTTTCTTT. Its protein is CASLPWEGTEAFF.

This rearrangement joins TRBV6-5 to TRBJ2-3, with unresolved D. Germline V CDR1 and CDR2: MNHEY, SVGAGI. The CDR3 is 15 amino acids. Trimming shortened V by 4 bases and J by 2 bases, and 13 bases separated the two germline ends. Here the CDR3 reads CASSWNRRSTDTQYF. CDR3 coding DNA: TGTGCCAGCAGTTGGAATAGGCGGTCCACAGATACGCAGTATTTT.

The V and J genes are TRBV7-8 and TRBJ2-1; 7 positions agree with TRBD2. The V and J ends lost 2 bases and 5 bases, in that order; junction bases with no gene match: 3. This CDR3 has 14 residues. The germline V gene encodes CDR1 SGHVS and CDR2 FQNEAQ. This CDR3 reads CASSLTAGNNEQFF. CDR3 DNA sequence: TGTGCCAGCAGCTTAACAGCGGGGAACAATGAGCAGTTCTTC.

The rearrangement joins TRBV5-5 to TRBJ2-5; 8 nucleotides align to TRBD2. This CDR3 is built from 16 residues. The trim removed 4 bases at V and 2 bases at J, leaving 10 bases unmatched. The germline V gene encodes CDR1 SGHKS and CDR2 YYEKEE (reference sequence). DNA of the CDR3: TGTGCCAGCAGCGGGGCCGGGACTAGATCGCAAGAGACCCAGTACTTC. Protein sequence: CASSGAGTRSQETQYF.

This clone appeared once. The chain employs TRBV6-5 and TRBJ2-3; 12 nucleotides align to TRBD2. The CDR3 extends over 15 amino acids. Germline-derived CDR1 and CDR2 are MNHEY and SVGAGI. V gave up 4 bases and J gave up 6 bases; unmatched junction bases: 5. CDR3 in DNA: TGTGCCAGCAGTTCCCGACTAGCGGGAGAGGATACGCAGTATTTT. This sequence encodes CASSSRLAGEDTQYF.

This chain connects TRBV27 to TRBJ2-2; D is perhaps TRBD1 (7 bases). V gave up 7 bases and J gave up 6 bases, with 18 bases separating them. Germline V gene sequence: CDR1 MNHEY, CDR2 SMNVEV (reference sequence). CDR3 size: 15 residues. Here the CDR3 reads CASNRRGERSGELFF. In nucleotides, the CDR3 is TGTGCCAGCAACCGCAGGGGGGAACGATCCGGGGAGCTGTTTTTT.

V usage is TRBV11-2 and J usage is TRBJ2-5; 8 nucleotides line up with TRBD1. Germline CDR1 is SGHAT and CDR2 is FQNNGV. This CDR3 contains 15 residues. Trimming removed 5 bases from V and 4 bases from J; junction bases left unmatched: 9. The CDR3 bases are TGTGCCAGCAGCCCCAGACAGGGGCCGGCAGAGACCCAGTACTTC. This sequence encodes CASSPRQGPAETQYF.

Notes on this clone: Mismatch with germline at one junction end may stem from a read error. The J gene is TRBJ1-1, the V gene TRBV7-9, with TRBD1 matching 7 bases. CDR1 SEHNR and CDR2 FQNEAQ come from the germline V gene (reference sequence). The CDR3 loop spans 15 amino acids. The CDR3, as DNA: TGTTCCAGCAGCCAGAGACAGGGAGGAGACACTGAAGCTTTCTTT. It specifies CSSSQRQGGDTEAFF.

The chain combines TRBV2 with TRBJ2-4, with a weak D call TRBD2 (5 bases). This CDR3 is 13 amino acids long. The V end lost 0 bases, the J end lost 10 bases, and 10 bases lay between the germline ends. Germline V gene sequence: CDR1 SNHLY, CDR2 FYNNEI. CDR3 sequence reads: CASSEAPRGIQYF. The CDR3, as DNA: TGTGCCAGCAGTGAAGCTCCCCGAGGGATTCAGTACTTC.

The CDR3: CASSLVTSGYNEQFF. DNA for the CDR3: TGTGCCAGCAGCTTGGTAACCTCAGGCTACAATGAGCAGTTCTTC. The chain uses TRBV7-8 and TRBJ2-1; no reliable D call. The CDR3 sequence is 15 residues long. The germline CDR1 and CDR2 sequences are SGHVS and FQNEAQ. The germline V and J ends were trimmed by 3 bases and 3 bases, with 12 bases remaining between them.

J is TRBJ2-5 and V is TRBV18; D might be TRBD1 (6 bases). The CDR3 totals 15 residues. The V end was cut by 6 bases, the J end by 1 base, with 15 bases between. Germline V lookup: CDR1 KGHSH, CDR2 LQKENI. The CDR3 reads CASSPRLDSQETQYF. The DNA of the CDR3 is TGTGCCAGCTCGCCTCGTCTGGACAGCCAAGAGACCCAGTACTTC. Variable domain in full (rest from reference TRBV18 and TRBJ2-5): NAGVMQNPRHLVRRRGQEARLRCSPMKGHSHVYWYRQLPEEGLKFMVYLQKENIIDESGMPKERFSAEFPKEGPSILRIQQVVRGDSAAYFCASSPRLDSQETQYFGPGTRLLVL.

The chain carries TRBV19 and TRBJ1-1; no clear D. The CDR3 sequence is 13 residues long. The V and J ends lost 8 bases and 0 bases respectively, with 10 bases between them. CDR1 and CDR2 (germline): LNHDA, SQIVND (reference sequence). The CDR3 region is CASYGSLNTEAFF. Written as DNA, the CDR3 is TGTGCCAGTTACGGGAGTTTGAACACTGAAGCTTTCTTT.

In its sample, this clone was seen once. The gene calls are TRBV2 and TRBJ2-7, with D possibly being TRBD1 (5 bases). This CDR3 comprises 11 residues. V lost 11 bases, J lost 3 bases, and 11 bases lay in between. CDR1 and CDR2 (germline): SNHLY, FYNNEI. CDR3 sequence (DNA): TGTGCCGGACAAGGGAACTACGAGCAGTACTTC. This gives the protein CAGQGNYEQYF.

The J gene is TRBJ1-2, the V gene TRBV30; TRBD1 matches at 9 bases. Unmatched junction bases numbered 8, after V lost 2 bases and J lost 4 bases. Germline-derived CDR1 and CDR2 are GTSNPN and SVGIG (reference sequence). This CDR3 comprises 15 residues. The CDR3 DNA reads as TGTGCCTGGAGTAGGGGGACAGGGTGGGGCTATGGCTACACCTTC. It yields the protein CAWSRGTGWGYGYTF.